Below, 6 T cell receptor beta chains from the same sample are listed, as sequenced in a study of T cell changes during pregnancy in multiple sclerosis. Here immunoSEQ multiplex PCR was the method, and the copy in TCRdb shows in-frame clones only, minus some. The profile covers around 34,000 clones, with 90% appearing a single time and around 13% taken by the ten largest. The sample in question was CD8+ T cells from peripheral blood mononuclear cells, obtained in the first trimester of pregnancy. The origin of the receptors is a female donor with multiple sclerosis, enrolled in a pregnancy study.

The chain links TRBV7-9 to TRBJ2-1; the match to TRBD1 covers 7 bases. The CDR3 has 17 amino acids. The V and J ends lost 1 base and 3 bases, in that order; junction bases with no gene match: 9. The germline CDR1 and CDR2 sequences are SEHNR and FQNEAQ (reference sequence). CDR3 in DNA: TGTGCCAGCAGCTTAGGGGAAGACAGGGCCTACTACAATGAGCAGTTCTTC. Its protein is CASSLGEDRAYYNEQFF.

By sample share, this clone is hyperexpanded. The chain has TRBV27 and TRBJ2-3; 9 bases match TRBD2. The CDR3 is 14 amino acids. Germline CDR1 is MNHEY and CDR2 is SMNVEV (reference sequence). J was trimmed by 7 bases and V by 5 bases; bases with no gene match: 7. The CDR3: CASSRAGGTYTQYF. In DNA form, the CDR3 reads TGTGCCAGCAGTAGGGCGGGAGGGACGTATACGCAGTATTTT.

The chain combines TRBV5-4 with TRBJ2-1; D gene uncertain. V shed 4 bases and J shed 8 bases, with 10 bases lying between them. This CDR3 has 12 amino acids. Per germline, CDR1 SGHNT and CDR2 YYREEE (reference sequence). CDR3 loop: CASSTGSHEQFF. DNA of the CDR3: TGTGCCAGCAGCACCGGTTCCCATGAGCAGTTCTTC.

The CDR3 nucleotides read TGTGCCAGCAGTGACGTGGGAGGGCTAGATACGCAGTATTTT. Amino acid sequence: CASSDVGGLDTQYF. V is TRBV6-1 and J is TRBJ2-3, with 7 positions matching TRBD2. The CDR3 sequence is 14 residues long. V shed 3 bases, J shed 5 bases, and the junction held 5 bases outside the gene matches. Germline-derived CDR1 and CDR2 are MNHNS and SASEGT.

The rearrangement uses TRBV29-1 and TRBJ2-1, with D tentatively TRBD1 (6 bases). The CDR3 is made up of 12 amino acids. Germline CDR1 is SQVTM and CDR2 is ANQGSEA. Trimming removed 3 bases from V and 6 bases from J, with 9 bases in between. CDR3 region: CSVDLGGNEQFF. The CDR3 DNA sequence: TGCAGCGTTGATCTAGGGGGCAATGAGCAGTTCTTC.

This chain joins TRBV4-1 and TRBJ2-1, with D perhaps matching TRBD2 (6 bases). V lost 0 bases, J lost 2 bases, and 17 bases lay in between. The CDR3 loop spans 18 amino acids. Germline-derived CDR1 and CDR2 are MGHRA and YSYEKL. CDR3 sequence: CASSQEEGSGFPYNEQFF. The CDR3 DNA follows: TGCGCCAGCAGCCAAGAAGAAGGTAGCGGATTCCCCTACAATGAGCAGTTCTTC.